The 21 T cell receptor beta chains given below trace back to one sample, sequenced in a study of T cell repertoires in cytomegalovirus infection. Each CDR3 protein gets one entry after TCRdb re-called the reads with MiXCR. The table has about 260,000 distinct CDR3 sequences, approximately 9.2% seen once. The sequenced material came from PBMCs. All receptors come from a human donor in good health (CMV status not recorded). Some clones in this sample may be carry-over from other donors' samples.

This clonotype was seen just once. The junction departs from the called germline gene at one end, perhaps through a read error. The chain recombines TRBV7-2 with TRBJ1-1, with D unresolved. CDR1 and CDR2 from the germline V gene are SGHTA and FQGNSA. CDR3 length: 15 amino acids. The CDR3 nucleotides are TGTGCCAGCAGCCCTCCAGGCCGAATGAACACTGAAGCCTTCTTT. It yields the protein CASSPPGRMNTEAFF.

This clonotype was seen more than once but under ten times. The V and J genes are TRBV5-1 and TRBJ1-6; TRBD1 matches 9 bases. The trim removed 4 bases at V and 3 bases at J, leaving 5 bases unmatched. Germline CDR1 and CDR2: SGHRS and YFSETQ. The CDR3 is 16 residues long. The CDR3, as DNA: TGCGCCAGCAGCCCCGGGACAGGGCGCTATAATTCACCCCTCCACTTT. This encodes CASSPGTGRYNSPLHF.

This clonotype came up many times. The chain has TRBV20-1 and TRBJ2-7, with unresolved D. Between the trimmed V and J ends, which lost 6 bases and 2 bases, there was a span of 17 bases. Germline V CDR1 and CDR2: DFQATT, SNEGSKA (reference sequence). This CDR3 has 14 amino acids. CDR3 region: CSAGAPINTYEQYF. The CDR3 nucleotides read TGCAGTGCCGGAGCCCCAATAAACACCTACGAGCAGTACTTC.

This clonotype was seen more than once but under ten times. The chain joins TRBV27 to TRBJ2-2; D uncertain. Trimming removed 2 bases from V and 2 bases from J, with 9 bases in between. The CDR3 contains 15 residues. CDR1 MNHEY and CDR2 SMNVEV come from the germline V gene (reference sequence). CDR3 nucleotide sequence: TGTGCCAGCAGTTTACAAGGATTTAACACCGGGGAGCTGTTTTTT. Translation: CASSLQGFNTGELFF.

This clonotype occurred many times. V usage is TRBV6-8 and J usage is TRBJ1-5; D call uncertain. The germline V and J ends were trimmed by 6 bases and 7 bases, with 13 bases remaining between them. The CDR3 spans 13 residues. Germline V gene sequence: CDR1 MNHGY, CDR2 SAAAGT. The CDR3 DNA follows: TGTGCCAGCAGGGATCCAGGAGGGCAGCCCCAGCATTTT. Translated, it gives CASRDPGGQPQHF.

This clonotype came up many times. J is TRBJ1-5 and V is TRBV7-2, with no clear D. Per the germline V gene, CDR1 is SGHTA and CDR2 is FQGNSA. V dropped 2 bases and J dropped 4 bases, with 6 bases sitting between them. The CDR3 contains 13 residues. Written as DNA, the CDR3 is TGTGCCAGCAGCTTACGAGGGAATCAGCCCCAGCATTTT. Protein product: CASSLRGNQPQHF. Looking up the rest from reference TRBV7-2 and TRBJ1-5 gives the full variable domain: GAGVSQSPSNKVTEKGKDVELRCDPISGHTALYWYRQSLGQGLEFLIYFQGNSAPDKSGLPSDRFSAERTGGSVSTLTIQRTQQEDSAVYLCASSLRGNQPQHFGDGTRLSIL.

In its sample, this clonotype was seen many times. The chain combines TRBV12-3 or TRBV12-4 with TRBJ2-3; D remains ambiguous. CDR3 length: 13 amino acids. With 3 bases removed from V and 5 bases from J, the gap between germline ends came to 9 bases. CDR3 sequence (DNA): TGTGCCAGCAGTTTGATAAAGGGAGATACGCAGTATTTT. Protein sequence: CASSLIKGDTQYF.

Ten or more counts support this clonotype. This rearrangement joins TRBV7-9 to TRBJ2-5; D perhaps matches TRBD1 (6 bases). V shed 1 base and J shed 4 bases, with 16 bases lying between them. This CDR3 contains 16 residues. Per germline, CDR1 SEHNR and CDR2 FQNEAQ (reference sequence). CDR3 in DNA: TGTGCCAGCAGCTTAGAGGGGACACAGGTTGGAGAGACCCAGTACTTC. As protein: CASSLEGTQVGETQYF.

At least ten counts were recorded for this clonotype. This chain connects TRBV19 to TRBJ2-3; TRBD1 matches 7 bases. This CDR3 has 16 residues. Per the germline V gene, CDR1 is LNHDA and CDR2 is SQIVND (reference sequence). Unmatched junction bases numbered 11, after V lost 2 bases and J lost 6 bases. The CDR3 region has the DNA TGTGCCAGTAGTATAAGGGGGACAGCAAGACGGGATACGCAGTATTTT. Amino acid sequence: CASSIRGTARRDTQYF.

This clonotype was recorded at least ten times. The J gene is TRBJ1-1, the V gene TRBV7-6; D possibly corresponds to TRBD1 (5 bases). This CDR3 contains 14 residues. Germline V lookup: CDR1 SGHVS, CDR2 FNYEAQ. Trimming cost V 5 bases and J 7 bases, with 17 bases left between them. The CDR3 region is CASSRAAGNFEAFF. The CDR3 nucleotides are TGTGCCAGCAGCAGGGCGGCAGGGAACTTTGAAGCTTTCTTT. Combining the CDR3 with reference TRBV7-6 and TRBJ1-1 gives the whole variable domain GAGVSQSPRYKVTKRGQDVALRCDPISGHVSLYWYRQALGQGPEFLTYFNYEAQQDKSGLPNDRFSAERPEGSISTLTIQRTEQRDSAMYRCASSRAAGNFEAFFGQGTRLTVV.

This clonotype was seen repeatedly, ten times or more. V is TRBV7-2 and J is TRBJ2-1; TRBD2 matches 9 bases. V lost 5 bases, J lost 7 bases, and 15 bases stayed unmatched. CDR1 is SGHTA, CDR2 FQGNSA, per germline. This CDR3 contains 17 residues. This CDR3 reads CASSHIAGVGIGNEQFF. CDR3 bases: TGTGCCAGCAGCCACATAGCGGGAGTGGGGATTGGGAATGAGCAGTTCTTC.

This clonotype was seen more than once but under ten times. This chain joins TRBV19 and TRBJ1-3; D uncertain. CDR3 length equals 14 residues. From germline, CDR1 is LNHDA and CDR2 SQIVND (reference sequence). Trimming left V 7 bases short and J 0 bases short, with 10 bases between. CDR3 bases: TGTGCCAGTAAAGGCGCCACCTCTGGAAACACCATATATTTT. Translating it yields CASKGATSGNTIYF.

The CDR3 region has the DNA TGTGCCAGCAGTTCTTCAGCGGGGCGAAGAGAGACCCAGTACTTC. Translating gives CASSSSAGRRETQYF. The J gene is TRBJ2-5, the V gene TRBV6-6, with 7 bases that match TRBD2. Germline lookup yields CDR1 MNHNY and CDR2 SVGAGI (reference sequence). The CDR3 spans 15 residues. V shed 4 bases and J 4 bases; nucleotides not matched to a gene: 9.

This clonotype occurred a few times. This chain connects TRBV6-2 or TRBV6-3 to TRBJ1-1, with TRBD1 matching 9 bases. Germline V gives CDR1 MNHEY, CDR2 SVGEGT. The CDR3 sequence is 15 residues long. V was pared by 5 bases and J by 5 bases, with 9 bases of the junction left unmatched. The CDR3 sequence is CASSLNRGRRTEAFF. CDR3 bases: TGTGCCAGCAGTCTAAACAGGGGGCGTCGAACTGAAGCTTTCTTT.

This clonotype was picked up many times. This chain connects TRBV7-2 to TRBJ2-3; 9 bases match TRBD1. CDR1 and CDR2 (germline): SGHTA, FQGNSA. This CDR3 has 15 amino acids. The V segment lost 5 bases and the J segment 6 bases; nucleotides outside the gene matches: 9. CDR3 DNA: TGTGCCAGCAGCGTCGACAGGGGGTTAGGGGATACGCAGTATTTT. This codes for CASSVDRGLGDTQYF. Complete variable domain (other parts from reference TRBV7-2 and TRBJ2-3): GAGVSQSPSNKVTEKGKDVELRCDPISGHTALYWYRQSLGQGLEFLIYFQGNSAPDKSGLPSDRFSAERTGGSVSTLTIQRTQQEDSAVYLCASSVDRGLGDTQYFGPGTRLTVL.

Many counts were recorded for this clonotype. The J gene is TRBJ1-6, the V gene TRBV11-3; D is unclear. The CDR3 is made up of 16 amino acids. CDR1 is SGHNT, CDR2 YENEEA, per germline. Trimming pared 4 bases from V and 10 bases from J, leaving 20 bases between. The DNA of the CDR3 is TGTGCCAGCAGCTCAAGTCAAGTTTCACCGGAATCACCCCTCCACTTT. Protein product: CASSSSQVSPESPLHF.

This clonotype has more than one count but fewer than ten. CDR3 sequence (DNA): TGTGCCAGCAGGGCCGGGACAGGGATCTACTTC. It is translated as CASRAGTGIYF. The rearrangement links TRBV12-3 or TRBV12-4 to TRBJ2-4; the match to TRBD1 covers 9 bases. The CDR3 contains 11 residues. V shed 6 bases, J shed 16 bases, and the junction held 7 bases outside the gene matches.

This clonotype was counted many times. The CDR3 bases are TGTGCCAGCAGCGCCCGGACAGAGAGGGTTGGAGAAAAACTGTTTTTT. Translated: CASSARTERVGEKLFF. The rearrangement uses TRBV7-2 and TRBJ1-4; weak D call: TRBD1 (6 bases). V was shortened by 5 bases and J by 8 bases, with 21 bases between the two germline ends. CDR3 length: 16 amino acids. Germline loops: CDR1 SGHTA, CDR2 FQGNSA. The full variable domain, with the rest looked up from reference TRBV7-2 and TRBJ1-4, is GAGVSQSPSNKVTEKGKDVELRCDPISGHTALYWYRQSLGQGLEFLIYFQGNSAPDKSGLPSDRFSAERTGGSVSTLTIQRTQQEDSAVYLCASSARTERVGEKLFFGSGTQLSVL.

The sample holds many counts of this clonotype. The rearrangement links TRBV11-2 to TRBJ2-1; a possible D gene is TRBD2 (5 bases). The CDR3 consists of 16 residues. The V and J ends lost 0 bases and 2 bases respectively, with 11 bases between them. Germline V lookup: CDR1 SGHAT, CDR2 FQNNGV. The CDR3 is CASSLDAGLAYNEQFF. CDR3 DNA sequence: TGTGCCAGCAGCTTAGACGCGGGTTTGGCCTACAATGAGCAGTTCTTC.

As for this clonotype: A much larger clone lies a single base off, so this may be a read error. This chain connects TRBV7-2 to TRBJ1-6, with D unclear. The CDR3 spans 14 residues. Germline CDR1 is SGHTA and CDR2 is FQGNSA. V dropped 10 bases and J dropped 4 bases, with 14 bases sitting between them. In DNA, the CDR3 is TGTGCCATTTCGAGGGCGACATATAATTCACCCCTCCACTTT. Encoded protein: CAISRATYNSPLHF.

This clonotype was counted a few times. The germline gene is not matched at one end of the junction; a read error may be the cause. This CDR3 reads CASSIKGSHQGTQYF. The DNA for the CDR3 is TGTGCCAGCAGCATAAAGGGATCCCACCAAGGGACCCAGTACTTC. The genes are TRBV7-2 and TRBJ2-5; D gene uncertain. The CDR3 totals 15 residues. Germline loops: CDR1 SGHTA, CDR2 FQGNSA.